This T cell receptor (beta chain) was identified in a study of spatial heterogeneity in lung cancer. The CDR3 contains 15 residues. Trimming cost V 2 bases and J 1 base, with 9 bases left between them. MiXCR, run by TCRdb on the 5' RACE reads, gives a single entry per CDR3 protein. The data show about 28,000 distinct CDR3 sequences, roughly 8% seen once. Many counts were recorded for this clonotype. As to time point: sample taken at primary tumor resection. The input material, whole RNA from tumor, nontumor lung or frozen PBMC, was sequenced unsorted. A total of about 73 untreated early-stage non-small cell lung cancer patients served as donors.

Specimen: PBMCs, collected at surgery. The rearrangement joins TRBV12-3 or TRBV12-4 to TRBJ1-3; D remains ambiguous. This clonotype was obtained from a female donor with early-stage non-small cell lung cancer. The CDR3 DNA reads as TGTGCCAGCAGTTTAATGGGAAGGTCTGGAAACACCATATATTTT. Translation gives CASSLMGRSGNTIYF.